A selection of T cell receptor beta chains follows, all from one sample in a study of shared clonotypes between healthy human individuals. The table came from immunoSEQ multiplex PCR; TCRdb's copy has only in-frame clones and leaves some out. This table has about 550,000 clones, over 95% appearing once. Sample: naive CD8+ T cells sorted from blood. The receptor set was obtained from a woman in her twenties or thirties in good health. CDR3s include the opening cysteine and the closing phenylalanine or tryptophan. Fields, in order: J gene, clone size, V gene, CDR3 protein. A clone size is listed for some rows: how often the clone was seen (once, few, many), or a class if it is expanded.

j_gene: TRBJ1-1; abundance: .; v_gene: TRBV29-1; CDR3aa: CSVEGGRLNTEAFF
j_gene: TRBJ1-6; abundance: .; v_gene: TRBV28; CDR3aa: CASSGGTASPLHF
j_gene: TRBJ2-7; abundance: .; v_gene: TRBV27; CDR3aa: CASNENRPPTYEQYF
j_gene: TRBJ2-7; abundance: once; v_gene: TRBV28; CDR3aa: CASSLRGRGISYEQYF
j_gene: TRBJ1-4; abundance: .; v_gene: TRBV6-1; CDR3aa: CASSPGTANEKLFF
j_gene: TRBJ2-6; abundance: .; v_gene: TRBV19; CDR3aa: CASRDRGFSGANVLTF
j_gene: TRBJ2-7; abundance: .; v_gene: TRBV28; CDR3aa: CASSLSQSSEQYF
j_gene: TRBJ1-4; abundance: .; v_gene: TRBV29-1; CDR3aa: CSVEGTDSNEKLFF
j_gene: TRBJ2-1; abundance: .; v_gene: TRBV13; CDR3aa: CASSSGPNKGDEQFF
j_gene: TRBJ2-5; abundance: .; v_gene: TRBV4-1; CDR3aa: CASRDGGQETQYF
j_gene: TRBJ2-1; abundance: .; v_gene: TRBV10-3; CDR3aa: CAIMETGWDEQFF
j_gene: TRBJ2-2; abundance: .; v_gene: TRBV29-1; CDR3aa: CSVETSGGSNTGELFF
j_gene: TRBJ2-7; abundance: .; v_gene: TRBV27; CDR3aa: CASSLQGPFREQYF
j_gene: TRBJ2-1; abundance: .; v_gene: TRBV28; CDR3aa: CASSLRGEVPYNEQFF
j_gene: TRBJ2-1; abundance: .; v_gene: TRBV2; CDR3aa: CASSEALRREHFF
j_gene: .; abundance: .; v_gene: TRBV7-9; CDR3aa: CASSLSGGEQYF
j_gene: TRBJ2-1; abundance: .; v_gene: TRBV27; CDR3aa: CASSPGTSGRNEQFF
j_gene: TRBJ2-3; abundance: once; v_gene: TRBV28; CDR3aa: CASSLWRGTSGIEDTDTQYF
j_gene: TRBJ1-2; abundance: once; v_gene: TRBV9; CDR3aa: CASSVGGAEYGYTF
j_gene: TRBJ1-1; abundance: .; v_gene: TRBV27; CDR3aa: CASSPPPPRQGPLGTEAFF
j_gene: TRBJ1-6; abundance: .; v_gene: TRBV7-9; CDR3aa: CASSLATATGLDSPLHF
j_gene: TRBJ2-1; abundance: .; v_gene: TRBV2; CDR3aa: CASSRTGWNEQFF
j_gene: TRBJ2-1; abundance: .; v_gene: TRBV2; CDR3aa: CASSDAGSSYNEQFF
j_gene: TRBJ1-3; abundance: .; v_gene: TRBV2; CDR3aa: CASSEAPGTGNTIYF
j_gene: TRBJ1-5; abundance: .; v_gene: TRBV10-2; CDR3aa: CASTSGGHRGLYSNQPQHF
j_gene: TRBJ1-4; abundance: .; v_gene: TRBV13; CDR3aa: CASSLGYPPGELFF
j_gene: TRBJ2-2; abundance: .; v_gene: TRBV19; CDR3aa: CASSIPETGELFF
j_gene: TRBJ2-5; abundance: .; v_gene: TRBV4-1; CDR3aa: CASSQDVSGLEQYF
j_gene: TRBJ2-3; abundance: .; v_gene: TRBV19; CDR3aa: CASRKRAVTDTQYF
j_gene: TRBJ2-7; abundance: .; v_gene: TRBV10-3; CDR3aa: CAISGSGSYEQYF
j_gene: TRBJ1-5; abundance: .; v_gene: TRBV2; CDR3aa: CASSEGTGYQPQHF
j_gene: TRBJ2-1; abundance: once; v_gene: TRBV5-1; CDR3aa: CASSLADSLNDEQFF
j_gene: TRBJ2-7; abundance: .; v_gene: TRBV5-1; CDR3aa: CASSWDGGAYEQYF
j_gene: TRBJ1-5; abundance: .; v_gene: TRBV7-9; CDR3aa: CASSLGATGSSNQPQHF
j_gene: TRBJ1-1; abundance: .; v_gene: TRBV13; CDR3aa: CASSRPQGVNTEAFF
j_gene: TRBJ2-3; abundance: .; v_gene: TRBV10-3; CDR3aa: CAISEGPGLYF
j_gene: TRBJ2-2; abundance: .; v_gene: TRBV5-1; CDR3aa: CASSPGGGRDTGELFF
j_gene: TRBJ1-2; abundance: .; v_gene: TRBV9; CDR3aa: CASSPWDGNYGYTF
j_gene: TRBJ2-7; abundance: .; v_gene: TRBV5-6; CDR3aa: CASSLQGHEQYF
j_gene: TRBJ1-2; abundance: .; v_gene: TRBV28; CDR3aa: CASRKTGSYSYYGYTF
j_gene: TRBJ2-3; abundance: .; v_gene: TRBV7-7; CDR3aa: CASSLSGSSTDTQYF
j_gene: TRBJ1-1; abundance: .; v_gene: TRBV11-2; CDR3aa: CASRMQTEAFF
j_gene: .; abundance: .; v_gene: TRBV11-2; CDR3aa: CASSLGQGVSEQYF
j_gene: TRBJ1-1; abundance: .; v_gene: TRBV11-2; CDR3aa: CASSDTGAGQGAGTEAFF
j_gene: TRBJ2-7; abundance: .; v_gene: TRBV29-1; CDR3aa: CSVVGALAGASYEQYF
j_gene: TRBJ2-5; abundance: .; v_gene: TRBV15; CDR3aa: CATSRGRGQETQYF
j_gene: TRBJ2-5; abundance: .; v_gene: TRBV6-4; CDR3aa: CASSDLLAGRETQYF
j_gene: TRBJ2-7; abundance: .; v_gene: TRBV27; CDR3aa: CASSFSTSGSYEQYF
j_gene: TRBJ2-7; abundance: .; v_gene: TRBV7-9; CDR3aa: CASSLSGSPNYEQYF